The text below deals with one TCR beta chain. This sample was included in a study of blood T cell repertoires in COVID-19. Study background: In each case, the material was cDNA or gDNA derived from T cells, B-cell-depleted T cells, or PBMCs.

Some clones are missing from TCRdb's copy, which holds only in-frame ones; the method was immunoSEQ multiplex PCR. This table holds some 150,000 clones, almost 90% found once. The ends were cut back, 9 bases at V and 4 bases at J, with 15 bases in the middle. The germline V gene encodes CDR1 KGHSH and CDR2 LQKENI. The CDR3 totals 13 residues. This receptor was obtained from a man aged 50-60 years with active or convalescent COVID-19. The rearrangement joins TRBV18 to TRBJ2-5; possible D gene TRBD2, 7 bases. The sequencing input was peripheral blood. In DNA form, the CDR3 reads TGTGCCAGTCATGCAGGGGAGGGAGAGACCCAGTACTTC. Translation gives CASHAGEGETQYF.